This is a list of T cell receptor beta chains from one sample in a study of shared clonotypes between healthy human individuals. Using immunoSEQ multiplex PCR, the repertoire was profiled, and TCRdb retains in-frame clones only, with some absent. The profile covers around 600,000 clones, with 90% to 95% appearing a single time and approximately 0.11% taken by the ten largest. The material sequenced was naive CD8+ T cells sorted from blood. The receptor source for this set is a woman in her twenties or thirties in good health. Both conserved end residues are part of each CDR3. A D gene is named only where the DNA matches it firmly. Clone sizes are given selectively: once, few, many, or a class where the clone is expanded.

abundance: .; j_gene: TRBJ2-7; d_gene: TRBD2; v_gene: TRBV6-6; CDR3nt: TGTGCCAGCACACCGTTAGCGGGAGTCTACGAGCAGTACTTC; CDR3aa: CASTPLAGVYEQYF
abundance: .; j_gene: TRBJ1-2; d_gene: .; v_gene: TRBV6-5; CDR3nt: TGTGCCAGCAGTTACGAGGACAACTATGGCTACACCTTC; CDR3aa: CASSYEDNYGYTF
abundance: .; j_gene: TRBJ2-7; d_gene: .; v_gene: TRBV2; CDR3nt: TGTGCCAGCAGTGGCGAGAGCTCCTACGAGCAGTACTTC; CDR3aa: CASSGESSYEQYF
abundance: .; j_gene: TRBJ2-7; d_gene: TRBD2; v_gene: TRBV28; CDR3nt: TGTGCCAGCAGTTTATCCTCCGGGGGGGGCTTCCACGAGCAGTACTTC; CDR3aa: CASSLSSGGGFHEQYF
abundance: .; j_gene: TRBJ2-5; d_gene: TRBD2; v_gene: TRBV27; CDR3nt: TGTGCCAGCAGGCCATGGACTAGCGGGATTGGAGAGACCCAGTACTTC; CDR3aa: CASRPWTSGIGETQYF
abundance: .; j_gene: TRBJ1-2; d_gene: TRBD1; v_gene: TRBV27; CDR3nt: TGTGCCAGCAGTTTCCGACAGGGTAACTATGGCTACACCTTC; CDR3aa: CASSFRQGNYGYTF
abundance: .; j_gene: TRBJ1-1; d_gene: .; v_gene: TRBV5-1; CDR3nt: TGCGCCAGCAGCTTGGTAGGTGAGCTGGCGAACACTGAAGCTTTCTTT; CDR3aa: CASSLVGELANTEAFF
abundance: .; j_gene: TRBJ1-1; d_gene: .; v_gene: TRBV27; CDR3nt: TGTGCCAGCAGTTTAAGACAGCCGAACACTGAAGCTTTCTTT; CDR3aa: CASSLRQPNTEAFF
abundance: once; j_gene: TRBJ1-5; d_gene: .; v_gene: TRBV4-1; CDR3nt: TGCGCCAGCAGCCAAGATGGGGGGATTAATCAGCCCCAGCATTTT; CDR3aa: CASSQDGGINQPQHF
abundance: .; j_gene: TRBJ2-5; d_gene: .; v_gene: TRBV10-3; CDR3nt: TGTGCCATCAGTGATACGGACTCTGTGACCCAGTACTTC; CDR3aa: CAISDTDSVTQYF
abundance: .; j_gene: TRBJ2-6; d_gene: .; v_gene: TRBV19; CDR3nt: TGTGCCAGTAGGGTATTCCCCTCTGGGGCCAACGTCCTGACTTTC; CDR3aa: CASRVFPSGANVLTF
abundance: once; j_gene: TRBJ2-7; d_gene: TRBD2; v_gene: TRBV7-7; CDR3nt: TGTGCCAGCAGCTCGCCCCGGACTAGCGGGAGGGACGCCTACGAGCAGTACTTC; CDR3aa: CASSSPRTSGRDAYEQYF
abundance: .; j_gene: TRBJ2-2; d_gene: .; v_gene: TRBV15; CDR3nt: TGTGCCACCCACAGGTCCACCGGGGAGCTGTTTTTT; CDR3aa: CATHRSTGELFF
abundance: .; j_gene: TRBJ2-7; d_gene: TRBD1; v_gene: TRBV7-7; CDR3nt: TGTGCCAGCAGCCGGGGACAGGGGGACGAGCAGTACTTC; CDR3aa: CASSRGQGDEQYF